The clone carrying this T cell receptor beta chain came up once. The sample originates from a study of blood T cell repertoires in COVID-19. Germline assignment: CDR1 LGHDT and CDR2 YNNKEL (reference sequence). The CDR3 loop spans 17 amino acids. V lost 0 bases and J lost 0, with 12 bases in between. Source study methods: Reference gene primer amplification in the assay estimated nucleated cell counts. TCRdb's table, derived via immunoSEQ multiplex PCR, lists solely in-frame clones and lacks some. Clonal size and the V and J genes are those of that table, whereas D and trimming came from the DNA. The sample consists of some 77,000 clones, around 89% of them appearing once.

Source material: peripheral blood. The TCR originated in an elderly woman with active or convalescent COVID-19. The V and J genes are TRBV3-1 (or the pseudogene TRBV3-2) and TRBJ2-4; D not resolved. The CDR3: CASSQDRGSLAKNIQYF. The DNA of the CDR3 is TGTGCCAGCAGCCAAGATCGAGGCAGTCTAGCCAAAAACATTCAGTACTTC.